The TCR beta chain under discussion was sequenced for a study of metastatic and nonmetastatic thyroid tumors. Study processing details: CDR3 differences across clinicopathological groups were used to build a distant-metastasis classifier for papillary thyroid cancer. TCRdb re-called the PCR reads through MiXCR. Here the V and J calls rest on TCRdb's processing, not on the authors' analysis. This sample has some 31,000 clones; roughly 3.7% occur once, and the top ten carry around 20%. Trimming stripped 0 bases from V and 9 bases from J, with 12 bases between. The CDR3 extends over 14 amino acids. Germline V CDR1 and CDR2: MNHEY, SMNVEV (reference sequence). This clone was picked up a small number of times. Not a single patient had been given any form of treatment at any point before undergoing thyroid surgery.

The rearrangement links TRBV27 to TRBJ2-1; weak D call: TRBD2 (6 bases). The sequenced sample was blood. This TCR was sampled from a female donor with papillary thyroid cancer or a benign thyroid nodule (not recorded which). Some clones in this sample may be carry-over from other donors' samples. CDR3 region: CASSLSGLGTEQFF. The CDR3 DNA sequence: TGTGCCAGCAGTTTATCGGGACTCGGCACTGAGCAGTTCTTC.